Sequencing of this T cell receptor (beta chain) was carried out in a study of cytomegalovirus exposure and HLA in healthy donors. The PCR contained 60 Vbeta and 13 Jbeta primers. Method: immunoSEQ multiplex PCR; TCRdb's copy keeps in-frame clones and lacks some. The sample holds roughly 130,000 clones, about 80% seen once. The sequencing sample was made of PBMCs. This clonotype originated in a man between 40 and 49 years old in good health and CMV-seronegative.

CDR3 sequence: CASRSGGEQYF. CDR3 in DNA: TGTGCCAGCAGATCGGGGGGCGAGCAGTACTTC. The rearrangement joins TRBV28 to TRBJ2-7, with 7 bases that match TRBD2. Per the germline V gene, CDR1 is MDHEN and CDR2 is SYDVKM. The CDR3 is 11 residues long. Trimming took 6 bases from V and 6 from J; bases not matched to a gene: 2.